The rows below give T cell receptor beta chains drawn from one sample of a study of blood T cell repertoires in COVID-19. Generated by immunoSEQ multiplex PCR, the TCRdb table keeps only in-frame clones and is missing some. The data contain about 150,000 clones, roughly 90% of them singletons. Sequencing used PBMCs or T cells enriched from blood (not recorded which). The source of these receptors is a man aged 50-59 years who had recovered from COVID-19. Each CDR3 is given with its conserved first and last residue. Fields, in order: J gene, V gene, CDR3 protein.

TRBJ1-6	TRBV10-3	CAISETGGENSPLHF
TRBJ1-6	TRBV2	CASIGGGNSPLHF
TRBJ2-1	TRBV5-1	CASSPGGGYNEQFF
TRBJ2-7	TRBV10-1	CASSRGSCGRTLYEQYF
TRBJ2-5	TRBV7-8	CASSPGETQYF
TRBJ1-2	TRBV7-9	CASSLVGTGGPGYGYTF
TRBJ1-2	TRBV7-9	CASSSRDRVNYGYTF
TRBJ1-5	TRBV18	CASSPDPVYSNQPQHF
TRBJ2-5	TRBV6-5	CASSYGGNQETQYF
TRBJ1-2	TRBV28	CASSFLGTTSNYGYTF
TRBJ1-2	TRBV7-9	CASSLVRGDGYTF
TRBJ1-2	TRBV6-5	CASSYVLGAGGYTF
TRBJ1-2	TRBV4-3	CASSQEGTAYGYTF
TRBJ1-3	TRBV7-8	CASSRGQGAFSGNTIYF
TRBJ2-5	TRBV4-1	CASSPLTAKFQETQYF
TRBJ2-5	TRBV5-1	CASRPQGGQETQYF
TRBJ1-4	TRBV2	CASHKGREGPGEKLFF
TRBJ1-5	TRBV6-6	CASSEDRVVLQPQHF
TRBJ1-5	TRBV18	CASSSSGTADQPQHF